This T cell receptor beta chain derives from a study of cytomegalovirus exposure and HLA in healthy donors. With 2 bases removed from V and 7 bases from J, the gap between germline ends came to 6 bases. CDR3 length: 11 amino acids. The germline CDR1 and CDR2 sequences are GTSNPN and SVGIG (reference sequence). PCR was performed using 60 Vbeta and 13 Jbeta primers. Assay used: immunoSEQ multiplex PCR; TCRdb lists only in-frame clones, some missing. This sample has some 150,000 clones, with 79% found just once. The specimen was PBMCs. The source is a man aged 35 to 55 in good health and CMV-seronegative. The chain joins TRBV30 to TRBJ2-1; D is perhaps TRBD2 (5 bases). CDR3 protein: CAWSSGNEQFF. The CDR3 bases are TGTGCCTGGAGTTCGGGGAATGAGCAGTTCTTC.